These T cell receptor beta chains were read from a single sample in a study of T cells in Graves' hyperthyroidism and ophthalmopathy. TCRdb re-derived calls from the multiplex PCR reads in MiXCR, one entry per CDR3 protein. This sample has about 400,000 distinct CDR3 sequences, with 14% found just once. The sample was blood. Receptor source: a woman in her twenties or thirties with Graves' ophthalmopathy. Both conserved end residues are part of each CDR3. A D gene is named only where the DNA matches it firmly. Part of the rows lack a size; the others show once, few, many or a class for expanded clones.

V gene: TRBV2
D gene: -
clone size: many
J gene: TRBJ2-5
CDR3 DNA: TGTGCCAGCACAGCTATGGAGACCCAGTACTTC
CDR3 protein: CASTAMETQYF

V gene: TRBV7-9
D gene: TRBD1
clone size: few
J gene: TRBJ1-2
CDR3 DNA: TGTGCCAGCAGCTCAACCGGGACAGGAATCGTCTACACCTTC
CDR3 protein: CASSSTGTGIVYTF

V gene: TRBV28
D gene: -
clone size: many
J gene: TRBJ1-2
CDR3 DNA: TGTGCCAGCAGTTTTTTGGGACGTAGAGATGGCTACACCTTC
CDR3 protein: CASSFLGRRDGYTF

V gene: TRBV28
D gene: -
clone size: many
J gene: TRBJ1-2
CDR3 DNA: TGTGCCAGCAGTCCCGGACCTACAGGTCACTATGGCTACACCTTC
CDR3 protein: CASSPGPTGHYGYTF

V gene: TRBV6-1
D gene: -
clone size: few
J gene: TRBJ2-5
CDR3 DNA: TGTGCCAGCAGCTGGAAGGGGGGTCAGGAGACCCAGTACTTC
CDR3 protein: CASSWKGGQETQYF

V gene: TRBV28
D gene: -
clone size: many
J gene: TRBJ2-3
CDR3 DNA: TGTGCCAGCAGCCCCCCAGCCGCCCGGGATACGCAGTATTTT
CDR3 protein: CASSPPAARDTQYF

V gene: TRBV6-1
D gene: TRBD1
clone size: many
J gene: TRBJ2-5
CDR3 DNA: TGTGCCAGCACCAAGTGGGCAGGGGGACAAGAGACCCAGTACTTC
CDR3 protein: CASTKWAGGQETQYF

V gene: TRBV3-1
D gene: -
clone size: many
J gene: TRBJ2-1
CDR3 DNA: TGTGCCAGCAGCCAAGGGTGGCAGCCAGAGCAGTTCTTC
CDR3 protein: CASSQGWQPEQFF

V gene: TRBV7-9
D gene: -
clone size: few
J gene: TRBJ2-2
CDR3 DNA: TGTGCCACCACCACAGGGATCACCGGGGAGCTGTTTTTT
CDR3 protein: CATTTGITGELFF

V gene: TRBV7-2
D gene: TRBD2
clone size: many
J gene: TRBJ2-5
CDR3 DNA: TGTGCCAGCAGCTTGGGACTAGCAGAGACCCAGTACTTC
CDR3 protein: CASSLGLAETQYF

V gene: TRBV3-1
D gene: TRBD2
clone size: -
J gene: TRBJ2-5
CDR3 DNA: TGTGCCAGCAGCCCTCTAACGGGAGCGGGGGGGCAGGAGACCCAGTACTTC
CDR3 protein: CASSPLTGAGGQETQYF

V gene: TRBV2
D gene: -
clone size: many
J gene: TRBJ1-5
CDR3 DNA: TGTGCCAGCACAAGGGAAGGAAATCAGCCCCAGCATTTT
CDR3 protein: CASTREGNQPQHF

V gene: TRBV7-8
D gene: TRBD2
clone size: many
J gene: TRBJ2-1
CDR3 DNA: TGTGCCAGCAGCCGCCTAGCGGACTCCTACAATGAGCAGTTCTTC
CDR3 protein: CASSRLADSYNEQFF

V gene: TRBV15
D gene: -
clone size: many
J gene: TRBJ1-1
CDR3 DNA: TGTGCCACCAGCGAGGGACACATGAACACTGAAGCTTTCTTT
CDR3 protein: CATSEGHMNTEAFF

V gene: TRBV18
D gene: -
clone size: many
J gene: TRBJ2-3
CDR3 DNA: TGTGCCAGCTCACCTCAAGGGTCAGATACGCAGTATTTT
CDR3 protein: CASSPQGSDTQYF

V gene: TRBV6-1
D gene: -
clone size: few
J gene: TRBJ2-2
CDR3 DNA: TGTGCCAGCAACGGGGGGCAGGCCGGGGAGCTGTTTTTT
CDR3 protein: CASNGGQAGELFF

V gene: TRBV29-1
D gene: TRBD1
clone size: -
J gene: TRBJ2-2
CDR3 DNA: TGCAGCGCCGGGACAGGGTATACCGGGGAGCTGTTTTTT
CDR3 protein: CSAGTGYTGELFF

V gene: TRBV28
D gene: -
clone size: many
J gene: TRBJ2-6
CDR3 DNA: TGTGCCAGCAGCCCCTCCCCAGGGTCTGGGGCCAACGTCCTGACTTTC
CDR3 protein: CASSPSPGSGANVLTF

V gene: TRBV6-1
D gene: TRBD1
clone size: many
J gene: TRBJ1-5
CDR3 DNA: TGTGCCAGCAGTTCCCGACAGGGGTCGGGCCAGCCCCAGCATTTT
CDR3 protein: CASSSRQGSGQPQHF

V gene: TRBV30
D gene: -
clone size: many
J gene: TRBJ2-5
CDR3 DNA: TGTGCCTCGACATTCTCGTACCAAGAGACCCAGTACTTC
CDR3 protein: CASTFSYQETQYF

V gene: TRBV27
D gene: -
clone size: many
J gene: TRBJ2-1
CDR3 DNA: TGTGCCAGCACGGAAGGGTGGACAGCTGGCAATGAGCAGTTCTTC
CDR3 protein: CASTEGWTAGNEQFF

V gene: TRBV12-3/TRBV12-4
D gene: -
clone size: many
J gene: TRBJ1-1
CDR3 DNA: TGTGCCACGATGCGGGGGGGTGGAAACACTGAAGCTTTCTTT
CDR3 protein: CATMRGGGNTEAFF

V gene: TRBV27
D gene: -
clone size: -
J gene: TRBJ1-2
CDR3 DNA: TGTGCCAGCAGTTTAAATGGACAACCGAAAAGCTACACCTTC
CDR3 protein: CASSLNGQPKSYTF

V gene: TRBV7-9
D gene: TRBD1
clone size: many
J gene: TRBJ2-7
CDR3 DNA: TGTGCCAGCAGCTTGGCCGGGACAGGGGCCCCCTACGAGCAGTACTTC
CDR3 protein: CASSLAGTGAPYEQYF

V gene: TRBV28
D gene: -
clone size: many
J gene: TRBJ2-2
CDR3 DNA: TGTGCCGCCAAGCGTTCGGACACCGGGGAGCTGTTTTTT
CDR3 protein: CAAKRSDTGELFF

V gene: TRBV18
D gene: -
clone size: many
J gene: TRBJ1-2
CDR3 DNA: TGTGCCAGCTCACCAACGGGGTTCACAGGGACGCTGCTCGGCTACACCTTC
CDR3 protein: CASSPTGFTGTLLGYTF

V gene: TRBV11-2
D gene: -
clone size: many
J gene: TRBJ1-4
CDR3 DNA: TGTGCCAGCAGCCCCCTGGGGGCAATGCCTAATGAAAAACTGTTTTTT
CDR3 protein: CASSPLGAMPNEKLFF

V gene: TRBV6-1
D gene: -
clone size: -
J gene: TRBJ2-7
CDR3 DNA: TGTGCCAGCAGTGAGTTGGAGGACAGACCCTACGAGCAGTACTTC
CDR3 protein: CASSELEDRPYEQYF

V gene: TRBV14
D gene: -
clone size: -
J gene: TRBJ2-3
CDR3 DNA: TGTGCCAGCAGCCAGGTCCCAGATACGCAGTATTTT
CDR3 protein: CASSQVPDTQYF

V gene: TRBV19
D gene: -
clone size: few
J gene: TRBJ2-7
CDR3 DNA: TGTGCCTCCAAAAGACGGGGTCGCTACGAGCAGTACTTC
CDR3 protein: CASKRRGRYEQYF

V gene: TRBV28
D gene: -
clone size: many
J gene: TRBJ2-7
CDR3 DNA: TGTGCCAGCAGTTTATGGGCGGACTCGTTTTACCTTCGTGATCTTCTCCCCTACGAGCAGTACTTC
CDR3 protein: CASSLWADSFYLRDLLPYEQYF

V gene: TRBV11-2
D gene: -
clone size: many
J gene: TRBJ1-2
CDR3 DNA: TGTGCCAGCAGTAAAACCTCAGGGCTACTATGGGGCTACACCTTC
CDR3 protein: CASSKTSGLLWGYTF

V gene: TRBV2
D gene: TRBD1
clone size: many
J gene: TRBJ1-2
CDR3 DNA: TGTGCCAGCAGTCGGGGACAGTTGACATATGGCTACACCTTC
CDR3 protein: CASSRGQLTYGYTF

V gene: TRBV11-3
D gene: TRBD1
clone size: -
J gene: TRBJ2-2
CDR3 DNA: TGTGCCAGCAGCTTAGGGGACAGGGCAAACACCGGGGAGCTGTTTTTT
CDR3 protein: CASSLGDRANTGELFF

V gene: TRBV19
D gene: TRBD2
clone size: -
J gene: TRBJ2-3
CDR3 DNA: TGTGCCAGTAGTCTTCTAGCGGGGGCCACCCCCACAGATACGCAGTATTTT
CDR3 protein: CASSLLAGATPTDTQYF

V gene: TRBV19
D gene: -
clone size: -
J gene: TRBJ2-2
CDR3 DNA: TGTGCCAGTAGTATTGGGGTGACCGGGGAGCTGTTTTTT
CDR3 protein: CASSIGVTGELFF

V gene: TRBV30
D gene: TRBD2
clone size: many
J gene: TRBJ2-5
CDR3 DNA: TGTGCCTGGGGACCCAGCGGGGGGGACCAAGAGACCCAGTACTTC
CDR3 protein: CAWGPSGGDQETQYF

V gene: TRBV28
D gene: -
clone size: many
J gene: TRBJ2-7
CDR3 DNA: TGTGCCAGCAGATCCCAAGGGCCATTCTACGAGCAGTACTTC
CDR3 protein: CASRSQGPFYEQYF